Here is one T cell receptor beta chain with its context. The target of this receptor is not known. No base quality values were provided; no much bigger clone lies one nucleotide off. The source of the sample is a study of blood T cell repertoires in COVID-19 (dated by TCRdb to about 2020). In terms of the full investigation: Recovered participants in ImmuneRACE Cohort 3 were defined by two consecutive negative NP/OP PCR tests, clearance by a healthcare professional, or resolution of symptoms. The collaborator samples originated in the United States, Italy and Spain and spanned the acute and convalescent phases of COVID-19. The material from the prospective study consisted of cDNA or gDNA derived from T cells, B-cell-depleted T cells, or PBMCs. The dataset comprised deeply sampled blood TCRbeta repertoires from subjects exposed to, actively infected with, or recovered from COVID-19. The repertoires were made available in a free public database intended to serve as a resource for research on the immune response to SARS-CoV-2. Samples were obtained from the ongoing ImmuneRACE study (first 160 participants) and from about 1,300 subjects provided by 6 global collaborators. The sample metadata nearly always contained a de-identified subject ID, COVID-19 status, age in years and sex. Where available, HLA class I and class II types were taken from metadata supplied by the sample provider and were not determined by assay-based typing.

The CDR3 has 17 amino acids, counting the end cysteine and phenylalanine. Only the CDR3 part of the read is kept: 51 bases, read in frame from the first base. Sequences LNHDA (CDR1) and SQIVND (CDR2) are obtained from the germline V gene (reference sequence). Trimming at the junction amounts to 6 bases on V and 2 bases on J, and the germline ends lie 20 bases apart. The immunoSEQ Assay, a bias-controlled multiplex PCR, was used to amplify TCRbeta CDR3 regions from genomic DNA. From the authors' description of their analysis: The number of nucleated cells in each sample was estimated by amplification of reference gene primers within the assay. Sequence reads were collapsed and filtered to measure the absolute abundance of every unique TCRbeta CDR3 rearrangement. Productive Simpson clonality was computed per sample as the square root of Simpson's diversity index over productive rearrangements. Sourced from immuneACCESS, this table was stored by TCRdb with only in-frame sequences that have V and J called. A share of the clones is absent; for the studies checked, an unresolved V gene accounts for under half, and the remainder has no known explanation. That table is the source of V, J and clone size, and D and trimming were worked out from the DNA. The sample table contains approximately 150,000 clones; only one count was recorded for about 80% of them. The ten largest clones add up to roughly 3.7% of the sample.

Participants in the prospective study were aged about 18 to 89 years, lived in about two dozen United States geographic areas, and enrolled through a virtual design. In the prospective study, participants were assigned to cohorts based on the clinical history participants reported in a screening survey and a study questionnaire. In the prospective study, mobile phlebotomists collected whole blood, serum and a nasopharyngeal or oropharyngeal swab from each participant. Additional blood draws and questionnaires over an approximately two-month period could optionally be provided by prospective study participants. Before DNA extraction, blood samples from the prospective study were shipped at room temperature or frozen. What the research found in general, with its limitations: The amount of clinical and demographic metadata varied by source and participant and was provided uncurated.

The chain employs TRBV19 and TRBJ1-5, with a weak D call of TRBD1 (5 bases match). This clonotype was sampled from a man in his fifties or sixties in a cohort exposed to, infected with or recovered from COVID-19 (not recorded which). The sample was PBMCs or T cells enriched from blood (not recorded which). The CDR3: CASRARLGGVGNQPQHF. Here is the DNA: TGTGCCAGTAGGGCTCGCCTGGGGGGTGTAGGCAATCAGCCCCAGCATTTT.